This TCR beta chain is from a study of memory CD4+ T cells and cytomegalovirus serostatus. The wider study: Donors were healthy Belgian adults, fewer than ten CMV seropositive and 24 seronegative.

The sort gate was single viable CD3+CD4+CD8-CD45RO+ cells for memory CD4+ T cells. Serum IgG to CMV pp150, pp28, p38 and p52 defined serostatus. The repertoire was sequenced with immunoSEQ multiplex PCR; TCRdb's copy has only in-frame clones and lacks some. In the table there are 50,000 to 65,000 clones, roughly three quarters of which are singletons. The CDR3 extends over 13 amino acids. V lost 6 bases and J lost 7; bases outside the gene matches: 8. From germline, CDR1 is SQVTM and CDR2 ANQGSEA. Overall study findings and caveats: Suggested: most of the CMV-linked TCR signature lies in CD4+ memory cells. About 40% of the 164 known CMV-associated TCRbeta sequences appeared in CD4+ memory.

Remarks on this clone: What it recognizes is unknown.

This chain links TRBV29-1 with TRBJ1-2; 10 bases line up with TRBD1. The sequenced sample consisted of memory CD4+ T cells from blood. The receptor was derived from an adult in good health and CMV-seronegative. Written as DNA, the CDR3 is TGCAGCGTCCGGGACAGGGGTATCAGTGGCTACACCTTC. Its protein is CSVRDRGISGYTF.